This T cell receptor (beta chain) was identified during a study of blood T cell repertoires in COVID-19. Only in-frame clones appear in the TCRdb table, and some are missing; sequencing was by immunoSEQ multiplex PCR. The sample yields about 98,000 clones, roughly 80% seen once. Input material: peripheral blood. This receptor was taken from an elderly man with acute or convalescent COVID-19.

CDR3 bases: TGTGCCAGCTCACCGGGACAGACCCACCGGGAGCAGTTCTTC. As protein: CASSPGQTHREQFF. The V and J genes are TRBV18 and TRBJ2-1, with 7 positions matching TRBD1. This CDR3 spans 14 amino acids. Germline V gene sequence: CDR1 KGHSH, CDR2 LQKENI. V shed 3 bases, J shed 10 bases, and the junction held 9 bases outside the gene matches.